Shown below are 28 T cell receptor beta chains from a single sample sequenced in a study of shared clonotypes between healthy human individuals. Repertoires were generated with immunoSEQ multiplex PCR, while TCRdb's copy carries only in-frame clones and drops some. The sample holds more than 2,000,000 clones, over 90% seen once. Sequences were obtained from naive CD4+ T cells from PBMCs. Regarding subset: CD45RA+ positively selected. The source is a man between 18 and 35 years old in good health. Some clones in this sample may be carry-over from other donors' samples.

The rearrangement joins TRBV28 to TRBJ2-7; TRBD1 matches 11 bases. J lost 2 bases, V lost 5 bases, and 8 bases had no gene match. CDR3 length: 16 residues. Germline V gene lookup returns CDR1 MDHEN and CDR2 SYDVKM. This CDR3 reads CASSPSDRGLTYEQYF. CDR3 sequence (DNA): TGTGCCAGCAGTCCTTCGGACAGGGGGCTCACCTACGAGCAGTACTTC.

The J gene is TRBJ1-5, the V gene TRBV7-8, with D perhaps matching TRBD1 (5 bases). The CDR3 is 17 residues long. Germline V gives CDR1 SGHVS, CDR2 FQNEAQ. V was cut by 4 bases and J by 5 bases, with 21 bases left in between. The CDR3 coding sequence is TGTGCCAGCAGCTCCCGGCGAATAGGGACTTCCTATCAGCCCCAGCATTTT. Its translation: CASSSRRIGTSYQPQHF.

The J gene is TRBJ2-7, the V gene TRBV14; 9 nucleotides match TRBD2. Germline V lookup: CDR1 SGHDN, CDR2 FVKESK. With 1 base clipped from V and 6 bases from J, the junction kept 7 bases outside the gene matches. The CDR3 consists of 15 residues. The DNA of the CDR3 is TGTGCCAGCAGCCAAGTTAGGACTAGCGTTGTCGAGCAGTACTTC. This codes for CASSQVRTSVVEQYF.

This chain uses TRBV5-1 with TRBJ1-1; D might be TRBD1 (6 bases). Trimming took off 0 bases at V and 5 bases at J, with 20 bases between the two ends. The CDR3 is 17 residues long. Per the germline V gene, CDR1 is SGHRS and CDR2 is YFSETQ. CDR3 sequence (DNA): TGCGCCAGCAGCTTGGTCGGGACACTATCTTCAGGGACTGAAGCTTTCTTT. Translating gives CASSLVGTLSSGTEAFF. Full variable domain (missing parts from reference TRBV5-1 and TRBJ1-1): KAGVTQTPRYLIKTRGQQVTLSCSPISGHRSVSWYQQTPGQGLQFLFEYFSETQRNKGNFPGRFSGRQFSNSRSEMNVSTLELGDSALYLCASSLVGTLSSGTEAFFGQGTRLTVV.

Turning to this clone: The sample contains more than one DNA sequence encoding this CDR3. The chain employs TRBV19 and TRBJ1-1; no firm D call. The V gene lost 0 bases and the J gene lost 0 bases, with 5 bases spanning the gap. CDR3 size: 14 residues. Germline CDR1 reads LNHDA; CDR2 reads SQIVND (reference sequence). The CDR3 nucleotides read TGTGCCAGTAGTATAGATGGGCTGAACACTGAAGCTTTCTTT. Its protein is CASSIDGLNTEAFF.

The rearrangement links TRBV4-1 to TRBJ2-2, with D tentatively TRBD1 or TRBD2 (6 bases each). Germline CDR1 is MGHRA and CDR2 is YSYEKL. The CDR3 covers 18 residues. The V gene lost 1 base and the J gene lost 4 bases, with 19 bases spanning the gap. CDR3 DNA sequence: TGCGCCAGCAGCCAAGGGAGGGGGTCCATCGCTATCACCGGGGAGCTGTTTTTT. It encodes CASSQGRGSIAITGELFF.

CDR3 sequence: CASSPNPGQYTGELFF. CDR3 coding DNA: TGTGCCAGCAGCCCTAATCCGGGACAGTACACCGGGGAGCTGTTTTTT. V is TRBV5-4 and J is TRBJ2-2; 7 bases agree with TRBD1. With V trimmed by 4 bases and J by 3 bases, 9 bases remained unmatched. This CDR3 region has 16 residues. Per the germline V gene, CDR1 is SGHNT and CDR2 is YYREEE (reference sequence). Filled out from reference TRBV5-4 and TRBJ2-2, the complete variable domain reads ETGVTQSPTHLIKTRGQQVTLRCSSQSGHNTVSWYQQALGQGPQFIFQYYREEENGRGNFPPRFSGLQFPNYSSELNVNALELDDSALYLCASSPNPGQYTGELFFGEGSRLTVL.

The V call is TRBV7-2, the J call TRBJ2-1; no definite D call. Trimming took off 1 base at V and 2 bases at J, with 6 bases between the two ends. The CDR3 contains 14 residues. Germline V CDR1 and CDR2: SGHTA, FQGNSA. The CDR3 is CASSLDSPYNEQFF. Here the CDR3 DNA reads TGTGCCAGCAGCTTAGACTCTCCCTACAATGAGCAGTTCTTC.

The chain recombines TRBV5-4 with TRBJ2-5; 8 nucleotides agree with TRBD2. The CDR3 totals 15 residues. In germline, CDR1 is SGHNT, CDR2 YYREEE (reference sequence). V lost 5 bases to trimming and J lost 5 bases; unmatched junction nucleotides: 11. Written as DNA, the CDR3 is TGTGCCAGCAGTTCCTCGGGGGGGGCGCGGGAGACCCAGTACTTC. It encodes CASSSSGGARETQYF.

The chain combines TRBV4-2 with TRBJ2-2; D gene uncertain. The CDR3 has 12 residues. Trimming removed 1 base from V and 7 bases from J, with 4 bases in between. The germline V gene has CDR1 LGHNA and CDR2 YNFKEQ. CDR3 sequence reads: CASSQVDGELFF. The CDR3 bases are TGTGCCAGCAGCCAAGTTGACGGGGAGCTGTTTTTT.

The chain couples TRBV5-1 to TRBJ2-3; 11 bases align to TRBD2. The CDR3 length is 19 residues. V gave up 5 bases and J gave up 0 bases; unmatched junction bases: 14. Germline assignment: CDR1 SGHRS and CDR2 YFSETQ. The CDR3 sequence: CASSMVGAGTSGSTDTQYF. CDR3 coding DNA: TGCGCCAGCAGTATGGTGGGGGCCGGGACTAGCGGAAGCACAGATACGCAGTATTTT. The complete variable domain, with remaining parts taken from reference TRBV5-1 and TRBJ2-3, reads KAGVTQTPRYLIKTRGQQVTLSCSPISGHRSVSWYQQTPGQGLQFLFEYFSETQRNKGNFPGRFSGRQFSNSRSEMNVSTLELGDSALYLCASSMVGAGTSGSTDTQYFGPGTRLTVL.

The chain recombines TRBV5-1 with TRBJ2-7; 8 bases map to TRBD2. This CDR3 has 15 amino acids. CDR1 and CDR2 from the germline V gene are SGHRS and YFSETQ. Unmatched junction bases numbered 7, after V lost 4 bases and J lost 1 base. As DNA, the CDR3 is TGCGCCAGCAGCCCAAATCGGGGGGGTTCCTACGAGCAGTACTTC. Translating gives CASSPNRGGSYEQYF.

V usage is TRBV5-6 and J usage is TRBJ2-2, with a possible D match to TRBD2 (6 bases). From germline, CDR1 is SGHDT and CDR2 YYEEEE. This CDR3 region has 14 residues. Deletions cut 2 bases from V and 11 bases from J, with 16 bases between. The CDR3 coding sequence is TGTGCCAGCAGCTTTAAACCGAGGAGGGATGAGCTGTTTTTT. The encoded protein is CASSFKPRRDELFF.

This clone was counted once. This chain uses TRBV11-2 with TRBJ1-3; D perhaps matches TRBD1 (5 bases). Germline loops: CDR1 SGHAT, CDR2 FQNNGV. V was trimmed by 1 base and J by 2 bases, leaving 9 bases between them. The CDR3 length is 15 residues. CDR3 DNA: TGTGCCAGCAGCTTAGTCCAGGGAACTGGAAACACCATATATTTT. Residues: CASSLVQGTGNTIYF.

The chain uses TRBV9 and TRBJ2-1; no clear D gene. The V and J ends lost 1 base and 2 bases respectively, with 10 bases between them. The CDR3 contains 15 residues. Germline CDR1 SGDLS, CDR2 YYNGEE. The CDR3 DNA sequence: TGTGCCAGCAGCGTAAGGCCGGAGACCTACAATGAGCAGTTCTTC. Translation gives CASSVRPETYNEQFF.

CDR3 sequence: CASSPLAGVPGANVLTF. As DNA, the CDR3 is TGTGCCAGCTCACCACTAGCGGGAGTCCCTGGGGCCAACGTCCTGACTTTC. The chain uses TRBV18 and TRBJ2-6; TRBD2 aligns across 9 bases. Unmatched junction bases numbered 3, after V lost 1 base and J lost 2 bases. This CDR3 spans 17 amino acids. Germline CDR1 and CDR2: KGHSH and LQKENI.

The chain is built from TRBV5-6 and TRBJ2-1, with TRBD1 matching 7 bases. This CDR3 is built from 15 residues. V lost 4 bases and J lost 8; bases outside the gene matches: 12. The germline CDR1 and CDR2 sequences are SGHDT and YYEEEE. The CDR3: CASSTLRGTDDEQFF. In DNA, the CDR3 is TGTGCCAGCAGCACTCTAAGGGGGACAGATGATGAGCAGTTCTTC.

The gene calls are TRBV7-2 and TRBJ2-1, with unresolved D. The V and J ends lost 1 base and 0 bases respectively, with 7 bases between them. This CDR3 has 15 amino acids. Germline CDR1 is SGHTA and CDR2 is FQGNSA. DNA for the CDR3: TGTGCCAGCAGCTTAGTCAGGATCTCCTACAATGAGCAGTTCTTC. Residues: CASSLVRISYNEQFF.

The V and J genes are TRBV6-4 and TRBJ2-1, with 10 positions matching TRBD1. This CDR3 region has 15 residues. J lost 9 bases, V lost 2 bases, and 7 bases had no gene match. Germline V CDR1 and CDR2: MRHNA, SNTAGT. The CDR3 loop is CASSDPGQGFGEQFF. DNA for the CDR3: TGTGCCAGCAGTGACCCGGGACAGGGGTTTGGTGAGCAGTTCTTC.

This chain uses TRBV4-2 with TRBJ2-3; 11 nucleotides align to TRBD2. The CDR3 is made up of 18 amino acids. Trimming cost V 2 bases and J 3 bases; bases outside gene matches: 10. Germline lookup yields CDR1 LGHNA and CDR2 YNFKEQ. CDR3 sequence (DNA): TGTGCCAGCAGCCAACTCCCCTGGGCTAGCGGGAGGACAGATACGCAGTATTTT. Translation: CASSQLPWASGRTDTQYF.

The chain recombines TRBV7-3 with TRBJ2-7; 9 nucleotides match TRBD1. CDR3 length: 14 residues. CDR1 is SGHTA, CDR2 FQGTGA, per germline. V was pared by 5 bases and J by 5 bases, with 7 bases of the junction left unmatched. The chain's CDR3 is CASSQGQGTDEQYF. As DNA, the CDR3 is TGTGCCAGCAGCCAGGGACAGGGAACCGACGAGCAGTACTTC. Full variable domain (missing parts from reference TRBV7-3 and TRBJ2-7): GAGVSQTPSNKVTEKGKYVELRCDPISGHTALYWYRQSLGQGPEFLIYFQGTGAADDSGLPNDRFFAVRPEGSVSTLKIQRTERGDSAVYLCASSQGQGTDEQYFGPGTRLTVT.

The chain combines TRBV5-4 with TRBJ1-2; tentatively, D is TRBD1 (6 bases). CDR3 size: 14 residues. Germline values: CDR1 SGHNT, CDR2 YYREEE (reference sequence). Trimming removed 4 bases from V and 8 bases from J, with 18 bases in between. CDR3 sequence reads: CASSPSTGTWGYTF. CDR3 coding DNA: TGTGCCAGCAGCCCGTCCACAGGGACATGGGGCTACACCTTC. The entire variable domain, with the rest obtained from reference TRBV5-4 and TRBJ1-2, is as follows: ETGVTQSPTHLIKTRGQQVTLRCSSQSGHNTVSWYQQALGQGPQFIFQYYREEENGRGNFPPRFSGLQFPNYSSELNVNALELDDSALYLCASSPSTGTWGYTFGSGTRLTVV.

V gene TRBV9 combines with J gene TRBJ2-1; D remains ambiguous. V was pared by 3 bases and J by 2 bases, with 9 bases between. The CDR3 is made up of 14 amino acids. CDR1 SGDLS and CDR2 YYNGEE come from the germline V gene. CDR3 nucleotide sequence: TGTGCCAGCAGCGGCGGACGGACCTACAATGAGCAGTTCTTC. It translates to CASSGGRTYNEQFF.

The chain links TRBV7-3 to TRBJ2-5, with TRBD1 identical over 7 bases. This CDR3 has 14 amino acids. V lost 5 bases to trimming and J lost 5 bases; unmatched junction nucleotides: 8. Germline V gene sequence: CDR1 SGHTA, CDR2 FQGTGA. The CDR3 protein is CASSPGTVGETQYF. The CDR3 DNA reads TGTGCCAGCAGCCCCGGGACAGTGGGGGAGACCCAGTACTTC.

The CDR3 region is CASSVHEGNIQYF. CDR3 nucleotides: TGTGCCAGCAGTGTACATGAGGGGAACATTCAGTACTTC. The chain carries TRBV6-1 and TRBJ2-4; perhaps D is TRBD1 or TRBD2 (5 bases each). Germline loops: CDR1 MNHNS, CDR2 SASEGT. V lost 4 bases, J lost 7 bases, and 11 bases lay in between. This CDR3 has 13 amino acids.

With regard to this clone: The same CDR3 arises from other DNA sequences in this sample as well. This chain links TRBV7-2 with TRBJ1-1, with 10 positions matching TRBD1. The CDR3 runs 14 residues. Germline assignment: CDR1 SGHTA and CDR2 FQGNSA. The V and J ends lost 3 bases and 4 bases, in that order; junction bases with no gene match: 2. Here the CDR3 reads CASSLRTGGTEAFF. The CDR3 coding sequence is TGTGCCAGCAGCTTGCGGACAGGGGGCACTGAAGCTTTCTTT.

The chain employs TRBV18 and TRBJ2-7, with D maybe TRBD1 (5 bases). CDR1 is KGHSH, CDR2 LQKENI, per germline. V lost 1 base, J lost 2 bases, and 12 bases lay in between. This CDR3 contains 15 residues. CDR3 bases: TGTGCCAGCTCACCACTTATGACAGAGGCCTACGAGCAGTACTTC. Its protein is CASSPLMTEAYEQYF. The whole variable domain, filled in from reference TRBV18 and TRBJ2-7, reads NAGVMQNPRHLVRRRGQEARLRCSPMKGHSHVYWYRQLPEEGLKFMVYLQKENIIDESGMPKERFSAEFPKEGPSILRIQQVVRGDSAAYFCASSPLMTEAYEQYFGPGTRLTVT.

V gene TRBV28 combines with J gene TRBJ2-1; 10 bases line up with TRBD2. Germline V CDR1 and CDR2: MDHEN, SYDVKM. V shed 5 bases and J 3 bases; nucleotides not matched to a gene: 10. The CDR3 runs 17 residues. CDR3: CASSLILAGGVYNEQFF. The CDR3 DNA sequence: TGTGCCAGCAGTCTCATTTTAGCGGGAGGTGTCTACAATGAGCAGTTCTTC.